The 20 T cell receptor beta chains listed next were all sequenced from one sample in a study of blood T cell repertoires in COVID-19. Some clones are missing from TCRdb's copy, which holds only in-frame ones; the method was immunoSEQ multiplex PCR. The sample has about 210,000 clones, approximately 89% seen once. Sequenced input: peripheral blood. Every receptor here comes from a woman aged 40 to 55 with acute or convalescent COVID-19.

This chain connects TRBV5-5 to TRBJ1-4; D might be TRBD1 (6 bases). The V gene's germline CDR1 is SGHKS and CDR2 YYEKEE (reference sequence). V was trimmed by 3 bases and J by 7 bases, leaving 13 bases between them. The CDR3 runs to 14 residues. The CDR3 nucleotides are TGTGCCAGCAGCTACAGGGCGGGCCCTGAAAAACTGTTTTTT. Protein product: CASSYRAGPEKLFF.

The chain has TRBV9 and TRBJ1-6; no reliable D call. The germline gives CDR1 SGDLS, CDR2 YYNGEE. There are 12 residues in the CDR3. V lost 0 bases and J lost 9, with 4 bases in between. The CDR3 loop is CASSVDGSPLHF. The CDR3 DNA reads as TGTGCCAGCAGCGTAGACGGTTCACCCCTCCACTTT.

This rearrangement joins TRBV30 to TRBJ1-5; tentative D call: TRBD1 (5 bases). Germline lookup yields CDR1 GTSNPN and CDR2 SVGIG (reference sequence). The V gene lost 0 bases and the J gene lost 6 bases, with 15 bases spanning the gap. The CDR3 covers 15 residues. The DNA of the CDR3 is TGTGCCTGGAGTGTATCCGACAGTCCGTTTCAGCCCCAGCATTTT. It encodes CAWSVSDSPFQPQHF.

The chain employs TRBV3-1 (or the pseudogene TRBV3-2) and TRBJ1-6; 11 bases agree with TRBD1. The length of the CDR3 is 13 residues. The V gene end was trimmed by 10 bases and the J gene end by 10 bases; junction bases not matched to a gene: 6. The germline V gene has CDR1 LGHDT and CDR2 YNNKEL (reference sequence). CDR3 in DNA: TGTGCCACCGGGACAGGGGGTAAGTCACCCCTCCACTTT. It specifies CATGTGGKSPLHF.

Here the CDR3 DNA reads TGTGCCAGTAGTATAGCCAGGGCCAGAGTGGGTGGCTATGAGCAGTTCTTC. This codes for CASSIARARVGGYEQFF. The genes are TRBV19 and TRBJ2-1, with a tentative D call TRBD1 (5 bases). The V and J ends lost 1 base and 8 bases respectively, with 21 bases between them. This CDR3 region has 17 residues. Germline assignment: CDR1 LNHDA and CDR2 SQIVND (reference sequence).

CDR3 sequence reads: CASSPRQGSDYNEQFF. CDR3 nucleotides: TGTGCCAGCAGCCCCCGACAGGGGTCCGACTACAATGAGCAGTTCTTC. The genes are TRBV9 and TRBJ2-1; 8 nucleotides line up with TRBD1. The CDR3 sequence is 16 residues long. Trimming took 4 bases from V and 3 from J; bases not matched to a gene: 9. CDR1 SGDLS and CDR2 YYNGEE come from the germline V gene.

CDR3: CASSWGPQGGSNQPQHF. CDR3 in DNA: TGTGCCAGCAGCTGGGGCCCCCAGGGGGGTAGCAATCAGCCCCAGCATTTT. The chain recombines TRBV5-6 with TRBJ1-5, with 7 nucleotides matching TRBD1. The J segment lost 0 bases and the V segment lost 3 bases, leaving 9 bases of the junction unmatched. The V gene's germline CDR1 is SGHDT and CDR2 YYEEEE. CDR3 length: 17 amino acids.

The chain combines TRBV6-5 with TRBJ2-7; 8 bases align to TRBD2. Unmatched junction bases numbered 7, after V lost 6 bases and J lost 3 bases. Germline CDR1 reads MNHEY; CDR2 reads SVGAGI. CDR3 size: 14 residues. In DNA form, the CDR3 reads TGTGCCAGCAGCCCCCTTGGGACTAGCTACGAGCAGTACGTC. Its protein product is CASSPLGTSYEQYV.

The V gene is TRBV19, the J gene TRBJ1-1; D may be TRBD1 (6 bases). CDR3 length equals 15 residues. Trimming took off 7 bases at V and 5 bases at J, with 20 bases between the two ends. Germline V gene sequence: CDR1 LNHDA, CDR2 SQIVND (reference sequence). CDR3 protein: CASIQGQRQRTEAFF. DNA of the CDR3: TGTGCCAGTATTCAAGGACAGCGCCAGAGGACTGAAGCTTTCTTT.

This sequence joins TRBV7-9 and TRBJ1-5; D not certain. The CDR3 has 14 residues. The V gene's germline CDR1 is SEHNR and CDR2 FQNEAQ (reference sequence). The V and J ends lost 0 bases and 8 bases respectively, with 11 bases between them. The chain's CDR3 is CASSLAGQREPQHF. CDR3 nucleotides: TGTGCCAGCAGCTTAGCGGGCCAGCGGGAGCCCCAGCATTTT.

This chain uses TRBV7-9 with TRBJ1-2; TRBD1 is a possible D gene (5 bases). Germline V gives CDR1 SEHNR, CDR2 FQNEAQ (reference sequence). With 5 bases removed from V and 8 bases from J, the gap between germline ends came to 21 bases. This CDR3 has 15 residues. CDR3 nucleotides: TGTGCCAGCAGCCGCGGGACGCAAATTTTCGGCGGCTACACCTTC. This sequence encodes CASSRGTQIFGGYTF.

The gene calls are TRBV7-9 and TRBJ1-2, with 7 bases matching TRBD1. V was pared by 3 bases and J by 3 bases, with 7 bases of the junction left unmatched. The CDR3 contains 15 residues. CDR1 and CDR2 from the germline V gene are SEHNR and FQNEAQ (reference sequence). The CDR3 DNA follows: TGTGCCAGCAGCTTCCCCGGGACAGCCTACTATGGCTACACCTTC. It translates to CASSFPGTAYYGYTF.

J is TRBJ2-4 and V is TRBV19; 12 nucleotides match TRBD1. V lost 5 bases to trimming and J lost 5 bases; unmatched junction nucleotides: 13. CDR3 length: 18 residues. Germline V gives CDR1 LNHDA, CDR2 SQIVND (reference sequence). The CDR3 is CASSLQTGQGALENIQYF. The DNA for the CDR3 is TGTGCCAGTAGTTTACAGACGGGACAGGGGGCGCTTGAAAACATTCAGTACTTC.

This chain links TRBV2 with TRBJ1-2, with unresolved D. CDR1 is SNHLY and CDR2 is FYNNEI in the germline V gene. The CDR3 length is 15 residues. V gave up 3 bases and J gave up 8 bases, with 19 bases separating them. The DNA of the CDR3 is TGTGCCAGCAGTGACCCGTCCGCGGGAGGGCCAGGCTACACCTTC. Protein sequence: CASSDPSAGGPGYTF. Using reference TRBV2 and TRBJ1-2 for the parts outside the CDR3, the full variable domain is EPEVTQTPSHQVTQMGQEVILRCVPISNHLYFYWYRQILGQKVEFLVSFYNNEISEKSEIFDDQFSVERPDGSNFTLKIRSTKLEDSAMYFCASSDPSAGGPGYTFGSGTRLTVV.

This chain links TRBV4-2 with TRBJ1-2; a possible D gene is TRBD1 (6 bases). V was pared by 3 bases and J by 8 bases, with 19 bases between. CDR3 length: 15 amino acids. Germline CDR1 LGHNA, CDR2 YNFKEQ. CDR3 loop: CASSQVTRTEEGYTF. The CDR3 DNA sequence: TGTGCCAGCAGCCAGGTGACCCGGACAGAAGAAGGCTACACCTTC.

The rearrangement links TRBV27 to TRBJ1-2; 10 bases align to TRBD1. The CDR3 spans 15 residues. From germline, CDR1 is MNHEY and CDR2 SMNVEV (reference sequence). With 6 bases clipped from V and 3 bases from J, the junction kept 7 bases outside the gene matches. CDR3 amino acids: CASSGGTGDYYGYTF. CDR3 nucleotides: TGTGCCAGCAGCGGGGGGACAGGGGACTACTATGGCTACACCTTC.

The rearrangement joins TRBV3-1 (or the pseudogene TRBV3-2) to TRBJ2-1; D may be TRBD1 (6 bases). V lost 3 bases and J lost 1, with 13 bases in between. CDR1 LGHDT and CDR2 YNNKEL come from the germline V gene (reference sequence). The CDR3 covers 16 residues. CDR3 region: CASSQQSRGSYNEQFF. CDR3 coding DNA: TGTGCCAGCAGCCAGCAGTCCAGGGGTTCCTACAATGAGCAGTTCTTC.

This chain uses TRBV24-1 with TRBJ2-5; 11 bases line up with TRBD1. This CDR3 has 14 residues. V lost 7 bases and J lost 3; bases outside the gene matches: 3. Germline V CDR1 and CDR2: KGHDR, SFDVKD. Here the CDR3 reads CATRDRGLEETQYF. The CDR3 DNA reads TGTGCCACCAGGGACAGGGGGCTGGAAGAGACCCAGTACTTC.

The genes are TRBV7-6 and TRBJ2-5, with TRBD2 matching 11 bases. V was clipped by 4 bases and J by 2 bases; unmatched bases: 9. Germline CDR1 reads SGHVS; CDR2 reads FNYEAQ. This CDR3 spans 17 amino acids. This CDR3 is CASSSLLAGGPQETQYF. The CDR3 DNA is TGTGCCAGCAGCTCCCTTCTAGCGGGGGGCCCGCAAGAGACCCAGTACTTC.

The chain joins TRBV11-2 to TRBJ1-3; D remains ambiguous. In germline, CDR1 is SGHAT, CDR2 FQNNGV. Between the trimmed V and J ends, which lost 3 bases and 2 bases, there was a span of 11 bases. The CDR3 covers 15 residues. The CDR3 coding sequence is TGTGCCAGCAGCTTGGCCTGGAGTCCTGGAAACACCATATATTTT. Its translation is CASSLAWSPGNTIYF.